Presented here are 20 T cell receptor beta chains from one specimen sequenced in a study of blood T cells in healthy people across ages. Together with a sample-barcoded 5' primer, a J-beta primer mix was included in a second PCR lasting about 6 to 11 cycles. Via MiXCR, TCRdb re-called the 5' RACE reads, giving one row per CDR3 protein. Of about 1.1 million distinct CDR3 sequences listed, more than 30% were seen once; the top ten hold roughly 13%. Sequenced material: blood. Receptors were obtained from a man between 18 and 29 years old in good health.

CDR3 nucleotide sequence: TGCGCCAGCAGCTTTACTACTGCCGGGACAGACGGCACAGATACGCAGTATTTT. This gives the protein CASSFTTAGTDGTDTQYF. The J gene is TRBJ2-3, the V gene TRBV5-1; 7 bases agree with TRBD1. Losses at the gene ends were 2 bases for V and 1 base for J; bases not matched to a gene: 13. The CDR3 runs to 18 residues. Germline loops: CDR1 SGHRS, CDR2 YFSETQ.

V usage is TRBV30 and J usage is TRBJ2-2; no clear D gene. Germline CDR1 is GTSNPN and CDR2 is SVGIG (reference sequence). V was shortened by 4 bases and J by 1 base, with 10 bases between the two germline ends. This CDR3 spans 14 amino acids. The CDR3 loop reads CAWNPVMNTGELFF. CDR3 coding DNA: TGTGCCTGGAATCCGGTAATGAACACCGGGGAGCTGTTTTTT.

The chain links TRBV6-1 to TRBJ2-7, with 9 bases lining up with TRBD1. The CDR3 is 12 amino acids. CDR1 is MNHNS, CDR2 SASEGT, per germline. V lost 8 bases to trimming and J lost 9 bases; unmatched junction nucleotides: 8. The CDR3 DNA is TGTGCCAGCCGGGACAGGGTCTCTTTGCAGTACTTC. Residues: CASRDRVSLQYF.

In this sample, this clonotype turned up a few times. This rearrangement joins TRBV20-1 to TRBJ1-2; D might be TRBD1 (5 bases). Trimming cost V 3 bases and J 5 bases, with 16 bases left between them. The CDR3 runs to 14 residues. The germline CDR1 and CDR2 sequences are DFQATT and SNEGSKA (reference sequence). The CDR3 loop reads CSARDPWGVYGYTF. The CDR3, as DNA: TGCAGTGCTAGGGACCCTTGGGGGGTATATGGCTACACCTTC.

The V call is TRBV19, the J call TRBJ2-6; D remains unclear. The CDR3 extends over 15 amino acids. Germline-derived CDR1 and CDR2 are LNHDA and SQIVND (reference sequence). V lost 7 bases and J lost 0, with 10 bases in between. CDR3 amino acids: CASKSMSSGANVLTF. The CDR3 bases are TGTGCCAGTAAGTCGATGAGCTCTGGGGCCAACGTCCTGACTTTC.

The chain employs TRBV3-1 and TRBJ1-5; no reliable D call. The CDR3 covers 13 residues. V dropped 4 bases and J dropped 11 bases, with 15 bases sitting between them. The germline gives CDR1 LGHDT, CDR2 YNNKEL (reference sequence). In nucleotides, the CDR3 is TGTGCCAGCAGCCGGGCCCCTTCCAGGACCCAGCATTTT. It translates to CASSRAPSRTQHF.

The gene calls are TRBV29-1 and TRBJ1-3; the D gene is possibly TRBD1 (5 bases). This CDR3 has 13 residues. Trimming took 4 bases from V and 2 from J, leaving 9 bases between them. The V gene's germline CDR1 is SQVTM and CDR2 ANQGSEA. The CDR3 is CSVGGPTGNTIYF. CDR3 coding DNA: TGCAGCGTTGGGGGACCCACTGGAAACACCATATATTTT.

In this sample, this clonotype turned up a few times. V usage is TRBV7-2 and J usage is TRBJ1-2; unclear D gene. CDR1 and CDR2 from the germline V gene are SGHTA and FQGNSA. Deletions cut 6 bases from V and 7 bases from J, with 15 bases between. The CDR3 length is 13 residues. The CDR3 nucleotides are TGTGCCAGCAGACTCTTTTCCGGGTTTGGCTACACCTTC. It is translated as CASRLFSGFGYTF.

The chain uses TRBV24-1 and TRBJ2-1; D perhaps matches TRBD1 (6 bases). Germline V gives CDR1 KGHDR, CDR2 SFDVKD. The CDR3 is 15 residues long. V shed 3 bases and J shed 8 bases, with 16 bases lying between them. The CDR3 DNA is TGTGCCACCAGTGATACCAAGACAGGTTCTCATGAGCAGTTCTTC. Residues: CATSDTKTGSHEQFF.

This chain connects TRBV5-6 to TRBJ1-4; TRBD1 might be the D (6 bases). The length of the CDR3 is 15 residues. From germline, CDR1 is SGHDT and CDR2 YYEEEE. V was shortened by 4 bases and J by 8 bases, with 18 bases between the two germline ends. CDR3 in amino acids: CASSLLQGLPEKLFF. DNA of the CDR3: TGTGCCAGCAGCCTTCTACAGGGCCTGCCAGAAAAACTGTTTTTT.

This clonotype was counted a few times. This may be a read error, as it is one base from a much larger clone. The chain recombines TRBV20-1 with TRBJ2-5, with D perhaps matching TRBD2 (5 bases). CDR3 size: 14 residues. CDR1 and CDR2 from the germline V gene are DFQATT and SNEGSKA (reference sequence). V lost 5 bases and J lost 11, with 24 bases in between. This CDR3 reads CSAAQSGDANEQYF. CDR3 nucleotides: TGCAGTGCTGCCCAATCCGGGGATGCAAATGAGCAGTACTTC.

This clonotype was observed once. Since a much larger clone is just one base distant, this may be a read error. The V gene is TRBV7-2, the J gene TRBJ2-1, with 7 nucleotides matching TRBD1. The length of the CDR3 is 15 residues. CDR1 is SGHTA and CDR2 is FQGNSA in the germline V gene. V dropped 4 bases and J dropped 2; count of bases not matched to a gene: 5. The CDR3 DNA follows: TGTGCCAGCAGCTCTTTGACAGGGCCCTACAATGAGCAGTTCTTC. Protein: CASSSLTGPYNEQFF.

This clonotype was found once. This chain links TRBV20-1 with TRBJ2-2; TRBD2 matches at 10 bases. With V trimmed by 3 bases and J by 2 bases, 6 bases remained unmatched. This CDR3 contains 16 residues. Germline-derived CDR1 and CDR2 are DFQATT and SNEGSKA (reference sequence). The CDR3 protein is CSARRAGGINTGELFF. Written as DNA, the CDR3 is TGCAGTGCTAGGCGAGCGGGGGGGATCAACACCGGGGAGCTGTTTTTT.

V and J are TRBV12-3 or TRBV12-4 and TRBJ2-7, with 8 bases fitting TRBD2. The CDR3 covers 15 residues. Trimming removed 6 bases from V and 7 bases from J; junction bases left unmatched: 14. The CDR3 DNA follows: TGTGCCAGCAGGTACCGGGGGGGGGCCCACAATGAGCAGTACTTC. Protein product: CASRYRGGAHNEQYF.

V gene TRBV4-3 combines with J gene TRBJ1-1; D is possibly TRBD1 (6 bases). Between the trimmed V and J ends, which lost 2 bases and 1 base, there was a span of 14 bases. Looked up from germline, CDR1 is LGHNA and CDR2 is YSLEER. The CDR3 totals 16 residues. The CDR3 DNA reads TGCGCCAGCAGCCAACGTGCGGGGACACCGAACACTGAAGCTTTCTTT. Translated, it gives CASSQRAGTPNTEAFF.

This clonotype was detected only a few times. This rearrangement joins TRBV10-3 to TRBJ2-1, with D unclear. Germline CDR1 is ENHRY and CDR2 is SYGVKD. V lost 0 bases, J lost 10 bases, and 10 bases lay in between. This CDR3 has 13 residues. The CDR3 sequence is CAISESTQNEQFF. The CDR3 DNA is TGTGCCATCAGTGAGTCGACCCAAAACGAGCAGTTCTTC.

This sequence joins TRBV20-1 and TRBJ2-7, with 8 nucleotides matching TRBD1. The CDR3 sequence is 13 residues long. Germline CDR1 is DFQATT and CDR2 is SNEGSKA (reference sequence). J lost 5 bases, V lost 4 bases, and 7 bases had no gene match. DNA for the CDR3: TGCAGTGCTACCTCGGACAGGGAAGACGAGCAGTACTTC. Translated: CSATSDREDEQYF.

The chain combines TRBV13 with TRBJ1-6, with TRBD1 matching 7 bases. The germline gives CDR1 PRHDT, CDR2 FYEKMQ (reference sequence). V shed 6 bases and J 6 bases; nucleotides not matched to a gene: 5. This CDR3 is 14 amino acids long. The CDR3 region is CASSRWDSNSPLHF. The DNA of the CDR3 is TGTGCCAGCAGTCGCTGGGACAGTAATTCACCCCTCCACTTT.

This clonotype came up a few times. A read error may account for a junction end that differs from germline. The chain employs TRBV27 and TRBJ1-2; D uncertain. The CDR3 covers 14 residues. CDR1 and CDR2 (germline): MNHEY, SMNVEV (reference sequence). CDR3 bases: TGTGCCAGCAGTTTATCAGGGTATGCAAATGGTTACACCTTC. It yields the protein CASSLSGYANGYTF.

Only one count was recorded for this clonotype. The CDR3 sequence: CASSKRRGVTDEAFF. In DNA, the CDR3 is TGTGCCAGCAGCAAACGAAGGGGAGTAACTGATGAAGCTTTCTTT. The chain recombines TRBV21-1 with TRBJ1-1; the table's D call, TRBD1, was not checked against the DNA. TRBV21-1 is described as a pseudogene. The CDR3 totals 15 residues.